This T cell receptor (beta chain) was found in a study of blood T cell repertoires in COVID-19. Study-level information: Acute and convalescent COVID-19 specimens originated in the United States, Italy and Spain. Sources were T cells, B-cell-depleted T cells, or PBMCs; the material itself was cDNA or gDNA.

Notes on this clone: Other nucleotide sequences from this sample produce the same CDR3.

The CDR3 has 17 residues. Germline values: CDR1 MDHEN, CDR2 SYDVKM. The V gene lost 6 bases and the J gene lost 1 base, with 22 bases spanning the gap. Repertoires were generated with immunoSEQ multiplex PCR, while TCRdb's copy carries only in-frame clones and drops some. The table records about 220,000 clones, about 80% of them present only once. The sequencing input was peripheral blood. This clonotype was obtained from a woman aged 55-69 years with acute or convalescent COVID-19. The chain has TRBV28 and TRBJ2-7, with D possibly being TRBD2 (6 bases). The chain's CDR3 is CASRSIAASGGSYEQYF. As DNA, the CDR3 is TGTGCCAGCAGGTCAATAGCGGCGTCCGGCGGGTCCTACGAGCAGTACTTC.